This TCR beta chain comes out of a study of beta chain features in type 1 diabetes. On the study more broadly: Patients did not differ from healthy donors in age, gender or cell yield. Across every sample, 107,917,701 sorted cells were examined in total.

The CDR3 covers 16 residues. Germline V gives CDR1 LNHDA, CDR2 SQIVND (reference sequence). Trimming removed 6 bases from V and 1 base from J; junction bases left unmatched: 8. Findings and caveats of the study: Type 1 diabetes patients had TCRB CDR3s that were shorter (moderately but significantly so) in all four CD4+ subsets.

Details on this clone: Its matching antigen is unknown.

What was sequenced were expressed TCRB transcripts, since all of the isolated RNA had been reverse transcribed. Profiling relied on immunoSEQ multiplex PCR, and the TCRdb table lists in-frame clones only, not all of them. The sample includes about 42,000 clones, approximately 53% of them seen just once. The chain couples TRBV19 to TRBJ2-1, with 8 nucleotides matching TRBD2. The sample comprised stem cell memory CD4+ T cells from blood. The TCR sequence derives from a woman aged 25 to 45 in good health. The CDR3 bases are TGTGCCAGTAGCCCCTCCGGGACTAGATCCTACAATGAGCAGTTCTTC. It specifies CASSPSGTRSYNEQFF.